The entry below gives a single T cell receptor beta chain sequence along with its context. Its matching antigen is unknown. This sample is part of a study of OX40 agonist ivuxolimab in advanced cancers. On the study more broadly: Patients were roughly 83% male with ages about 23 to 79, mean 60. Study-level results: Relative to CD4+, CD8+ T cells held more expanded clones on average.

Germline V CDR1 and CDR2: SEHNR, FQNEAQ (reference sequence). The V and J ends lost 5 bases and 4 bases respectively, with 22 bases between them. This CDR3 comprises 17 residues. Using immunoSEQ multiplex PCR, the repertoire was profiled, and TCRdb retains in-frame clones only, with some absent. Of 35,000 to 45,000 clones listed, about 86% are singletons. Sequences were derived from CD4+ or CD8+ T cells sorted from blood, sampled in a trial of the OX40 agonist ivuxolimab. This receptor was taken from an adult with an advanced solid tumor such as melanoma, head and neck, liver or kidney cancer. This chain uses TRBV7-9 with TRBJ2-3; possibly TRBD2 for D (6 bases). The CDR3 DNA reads TGTGCCAGCAGCCTTTTCCAGGCAGGGAGGTTAGCAGATACGCAGTATTTT. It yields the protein CASSLFQAGRLADTQYF. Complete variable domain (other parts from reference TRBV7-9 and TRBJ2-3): DTGVSQNPRHKITKRGQNVTFRCDPISEHNRLYWYRQTLGQGPEFLTYFQNEAQLEKSRLLSDRFSAERPKGSFSTLEIQRTEQGDSAMYLCASSLFQAGRLADTQYFGPGTRLTVL.